This passage covers 20 T cell receptor beta chains from one sample sequenced in a study of cytomegalovirus exposure and HLA in healthy donors. The PCR made use of 60 Vbeta and 13 Jbeta primers. The table came from immunoSEQ multiplex PCR; TCRdb's copy has only in-frame clones and leaves some out. Its clone listing holds around 200,000 clones. The sample was PBMCs. The receptors were sampled from a woman between 18 and 29 years old in good health and CMV-seropositive.

The chain uses TRBV19 and TRBJ2-4; D is possibly TRBD2 (6 bases). The CDR3 length is 14 residues. The germline V and J ends were trimmed by 5 bases and 10 bases, with 18 bases remaining between them. Per the germline V gene, CDR1 is LNHDA and CDR2 is SQIVND (reference sequence). The CDR3 reads CASSPYGTDSIQYF. The CDR3 DNA sequence: TGTGCCAGTAGTCCCTACGGGACTGATTCTATTCAGTACTTC.

The CDR3 sequence: CASSASDRPGTEAFF. DNA for the CDR3: TGTGCCAGCAGCGCATCGGACAGGCCAGGGACTGAAGCTTTCTTT. V is TRBV9 and J is TRBJ1-1, with TRBD1 matching over 7 bases. Looked up from germline, CDR1 is SGDLS and CDR2 is YYNGEE. This CDR3 spans 15 amino acids. Trimming removed 3 bases from V and 5 bases from J; junction bases left unmatched: 10.

This chain joins TRBV5-5 and TRBJ2-7; 7 nucleotides match TRBD2. The V and J ends lost 0 bases and 4 bases, in that order; junction bases with no gene match: 7. Germline V gene sequence: CDR1 SGHKS, CDR2 YYEKEE (reference sequence). The CDR3 has 15 residues. In DNA form, the CDR3 reads TGTGCCAGCAGCTTGGTAGGACTAGTCTCGTACGAGCAGTACTTC. It translates to CASSLVGLVSYEQYF.

The chain uses TRBV5-1 and TRBJ2-2, with D perhaps matching TRBD2 (5 bases). Germline V gene data show CDR1 as SGHRS and CDR2 as YFSETQ. This CDR3 has 16 amino acids. The ends were cut back, 2 bases at V and 2 bases at J, with 13 bases in the middle. CDR3 coding DNA: TGCGCCAGCAGCTTTTTTGGGGAGCGAAACACCGGGGAGCTGTTTTTT. Translating gives CASSFFGERNTGELFF.

The chain carries TRBV4-2 and TRBJ1-3; 7 bases map to TRBD1. The germline V gene encodes CDR1 LGHNA and CDR2 YNFKEQ. The CDR3 has 16 amino acids. Trimming at V came to 0 bases and at J to 4 bases, leaving 6 bases not matched to a gene. The CDR3 protein is CASSQDPRGRGNTIYF. The CDR3, as DNA: TGTGCCAGCAGCCAAGACCCCAGGGGGAGAGGAAACACCATATATTTT.

The chain recombines TRBV5-4 with TRBJ2-1; 10 nucleotides match TRBD2. The ends lost 4 bases at V and 2 bases at J; junction bases unmatched: 15. Germline CDR1 reads SGHNT; CDR2 reads YYREEE (reference sequence). This CDR3 has 19 amino acids. CDR3 in amino acids: CASSGVASGGPGAYNEQFF. The CDR3 bases are TGTGCCAGCAGCGGCGTGGCTAGCGGGGGCCCGGGGGCCTACAATGAGCAGTTCTTC.

V gene TRBV7-9 combines with J gene TRBJ1-2; D may be TRBD1 (6 bases). The CDR3 is 14 amino acids. Germline lookup yields CDR1 SEHNR and CDR2 FQNEAQ (reference sequence). The germline V and J ends were trimmed by 2 bases and 7 bases, with 14 bases remaining between them. The CDR3 nucleotides read TGTGCCAGCAGCTTATCCGGGACAACCTCTGGCTACACCTTC. Its protein product is CASSLSGTTSGYTF.

The chain is built from TRBV7-9 and TRBJ1-1, with TRBD1 matching 7 bases. This CDR3 is built from 13 residues. The V gene end was trimmed by 5 bases and the J gene end by 5 bases; junction bases not matched to a gene: 5. Germline V gives CDR1 SEHNR, CDR2 FQNEAQ (reference sequence). The chain's CDR3 is CASSQTGTTEAFF. DNA of the CDR3: TGTGCCAGCAGCCAGACAGGGACGACTGAAGCTTTCTTT.

On this clone itself: The same CDR3 arises from other DNA sequences in this sample as well. V and J are TRBV19 and TRBJ1-1, with D tentatively TRBD1 (6 bases). The CDR3 totals 13 residues. Trimming removed 5 bases at V and 1 base at J, with 8 bases between. Looked up from germline, CDR1 is LNHDA and CDR2 is SQIVND (reference sequence). The CDR3 is CASSARGNTEAFF. CDR3 nucleotide sequence: TGTGCCAGTAGTGCCAGGGGGAACACTGAAGCTTTCTTT. Complete variable domain (other parts from reference TRBV19 and TRBJ1-1): DGGITQSPKYLFRKEGQNVTLSCEQNLNHDAMYWYRQDPGQGLRLIYYSQIVNDFQKGDIAEGYSVSREKKESFPLTVTSAQKNPTAFYLCASSARGNTEAFFGQGTRLTVV.

The chain uses TRBV30 and TRBJ2-5; 8 nucleotides align to TRBD2. The J call may be in error: the DNA end matches TRBJ2-7 better. Germline V gene lookup returns CDR1 GTSNPN and CDR2 SVGIG (reference sequence). The CDR3 is made up of 15 amino acids. The CDR3 protein is CAWSSGGGLFYEQYF. Here the CDR3 DNA reads TGTGCCTGGAGTTCCGGGGGGGGTCTATTCTACGAGCAGTACTTC.

V gene TRBV18 combines with J gene TRBJ1-3, with D possibly being TRBD1 (6 bases). The ends were cut back, 3 bases at V and 7 bases at J, with 19 bases in the middle. Germline V gene lookup returns CDR1 KGHSH and CDR2 LQKENI. This CDR3 contains 16 residues. This chain's CDR3 is CASSPTSTGWDNTIYF. The CDR3 nucleotides read TGTGCCAGCTCACCCACAAGCACAGGGTGGGACAACACCATATATTTT.

The CDR3, as DNA: TGTGCCAGCAGCTTAGCGGGCGGGGAGACCCAGTACTTC. Its protein is CASSLAGGETQYF. The chain links TRBV7-8 to TRBJ2-5, with TRBD2 as a possible D gene (5 bases). This CDR3 has 13 residues. Looked up from germline, CDR1 is SGHVS and CDR2 is FQNEAQ. Trimming shortened V by 0 bases and J by 5 bases, and 7 bases separated the two germline ends.

The chain has TRBV25-1 and TRBJ2-7, with 9 bases fitting TRBD1. J gave up 2 bases and V 10 bases, and 12 bases lay outside the gene matches. Per the germline V gene, CDR1 is MGHDK and CDR2 is SYGVNS. The CDR3 length is 15 residues. As DNA, the CDR3 is TGTGCCACTAAAACATCGGGACAGGGCCCCTACGAGCAGTACTTC. Its translation is CATKTSGQGPYEQYF.

This rearrangement joins TRBV4-2 to TRBJ2-1; D ambiguous. CDR1 LGHNA and CDR2 YNFKEQ come from the germline V gene. This CDR3 is 17 amino acids long. Deletions cut 3 bases from V and 0 bases from J, with 15 bases between. The CDR3 sequence: CASSHASSLRSYNEQFF. The CDR3 bases are TGTGCCAGCAGCCACGCCTCTAGTCTCCGCTCCTACAATGAGCAGTTCTTC.

The chain employs TRBV7-9 and TRBJ2-3, with TRBD1 matching over 11 bases. Germline values: CDR1 SEHNR, CDR2 FQNEAQ (reference sequence). This CDR3 contains 16 residues. V was clipped by 5 bases and J by 4 bases; unmatched bases: 8. In DNA, the CDR3 is TGTGCCAGCAGCGACGGGGACAGGGGGAACTCAGATACGCAGTATTTT. It yields the protein CASSDGDRGNSDTQYF.

The chain carries TRBV12-5 and TRBJ1-2, with D unclear. V lost 7 bases and J lost 2, with 5 bases in between. CDR1 and CDR2 from the germline V gene are LGHNT and FRNRAP. The CDR3 sequence is 11 residues long. As DNA, the CDR3 is TGTGCTAGTGCTCTCAACTATGGCTACACCTTC. Translating it yields CASALNYGYTF.

The chain employs TRBV29-1 and TRBJ2-4; the D gene is possibly TRBD1 (6 bases). Germline V gene sequence: CDR1 SQVTM, CDR2 ANQGSEA. CDR3 length: 14 amino acids. Trimming took off 6 bases at V and 0 bases at J, with 12 bases between the two ends. CDR3 in amino acids: CSVLTGLAKNIQYF. In DNA, the CDR3 is TGCAGCGTCCTGACAGGACTAGCCAAAAACATTCAGTACTTC. Variable domain in full (rest from reference TRBV29-1 and TRBJ2-4): SAVISQKPSRDICQRGTSLTIQCQVDSQVTMMFWYRQQPGQSLTLIATANQGSEATYESGFVIDKFPISRPNLTFSTLTVSNMSPEDSSIYLCSVLTGLAKNIQYFGAGTRLSVL.

The CDR3 here is CASREKERTEAFF. The CDR3 DNA reads as TGTGCCAGCAGAGAGAAGGAGCGGACTGAAGCTTTCTTT. The chain recombines TRBV6-1 with TRBJ1-1; D is undetermined. The ends were cut back, 6 bases at V and 5 bases at J, with 13 bases in the middle. This CDR3 is built from 13 residues. CDR1 is MNHNS and CDR2 is SASEGT in the germline V gene.

The J gene is TRBJ2-5, the V gene TRBV7-2, with 13 nucleotides matching TRBD2. This CDR3 is built from 14 residues. V trimming: 7 bases; J trimming: 7 bases; junction bases outside the gene matches: 6. Germline lookup yields CDR1 SGHTA and CDR2 FQGNSA. CDR3 DNA: TGTGCCAGCACCTCCAGGACTAGCGGGGGGACCCAGTACTTC. It encodes CASTSRTSGGTQYF. The full variable domain, completed using reference TRBV7-2 and TRBJ2-5, is GAGVSQSPSNKVTEKGKDVELRCDPISGHTALYWYRQSLGQGLEFLIYFQGNSAPDKSGLPSDRFSAERTGGSVSTLTIQRTQQEDSAVYLCASTSRTSGGTQYFGPGTRLLVL.

V gene TRBV25-1 combines with J gene TRBJ1-6; a weak D match, TRBD1 (6 bases). Trimming cost V 6 bases and J 10 bases, with 22 bases left between them. There are 16 residues in the CDR3. The germline V gene has CDR1 MGHDK and CDR2 SYGVNS. CDR3 protein: CASRVTTGHSASPLHF. As DNA, the CDR3 is TGTGCCAGCAGGGTAACTACGGGACACTCAGCATCACCCCTCCACTTT.